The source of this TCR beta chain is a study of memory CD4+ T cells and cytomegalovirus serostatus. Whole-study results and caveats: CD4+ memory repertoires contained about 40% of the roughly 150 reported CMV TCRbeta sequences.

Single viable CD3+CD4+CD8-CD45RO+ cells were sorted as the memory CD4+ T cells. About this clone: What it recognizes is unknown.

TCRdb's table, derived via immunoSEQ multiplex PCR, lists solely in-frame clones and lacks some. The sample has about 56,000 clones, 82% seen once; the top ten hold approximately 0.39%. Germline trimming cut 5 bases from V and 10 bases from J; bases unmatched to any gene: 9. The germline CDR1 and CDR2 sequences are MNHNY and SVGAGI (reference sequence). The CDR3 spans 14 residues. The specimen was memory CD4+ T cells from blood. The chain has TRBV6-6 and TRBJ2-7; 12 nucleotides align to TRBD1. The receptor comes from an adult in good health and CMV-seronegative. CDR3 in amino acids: CASSTAGTGGDQYF. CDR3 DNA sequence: TGTGCCAGCAGTACCGCCGGGACAGGGGGCGATCAGTACTTC.